The clone carrying this TCR beta chain was recorded once. Vbeta (60) and Jbeta (13) primers were used in the PCR. The data were produced by immunoSEQ multiplex PCR, yet TCRdb's version contains in-frame clones alone and is incomplete. The sample consists of 130,000 or so clones, about three quarters of them appearing once. The V end lost 0 bases, the J end lost 5 bases, and 4 bases lay between the germline ends. Germline CDR1 reads GTSNPN; CDR2 reads SVGIG (reference sequence). This CDR3 region has 11 residues. This sample is part of a study of cytomegalovirus exposure and HLA in healthy donors. The chain couples TRBV30 to TRBJ2-5; D remains unclear. The sample comprised PBMCs. The clonotype comes from a man aged 25 to 40 in good health and CMV-seronegative. The CDR3 region has the DNA TGTGCCTGGAGTGTACGGGAGACCCAGTACTTC. Its protein is CAWSVRETQYF.